These T cell receptor beta chains were read from a single sample in a study of T-cell memory formation after mild COVID-19. TCRdb analysed the 5' RACE reads with MiXCR anew, one entry per CDR3 protein. Found here are some 290,000 distinct CDR3 sequences, around 16% of them singletons; the top ten hold roughly 20%. The sequencing input was PBMCs or a T cell subset sorted from them (not recorded which). The receptors were gathered from a man aged 18 to 29 who had mild COVID-19 (a few samples of this study predate the infection). Cell type and time point are not known. The CDR3 runs from the conserved cysteine through the conserved F or W. The order of the fields is V gene, clone size, CDR3 protein. Some rows mark clone size as missing; the rest say once, few, many or name a class of expanded clone.

TRBV4-3	.	CASSQGGWGSNYGYTF
TRBV5-1	.	CASSLVWDSSYEQYF
TRBV14	once	CASSQALDVDRYNEQFF
TRBV19	.	CASSTVRTVREKLFF
TRBV20-1	few	CSATYNEQFF
TRBV3-1	few	CASSRTGPDEQYF
TRBV14	.	CASSPPGSYNSPLHF
TRBV6-2/TRBV6-3	.	CASSYSTGYHEQFF
TRBV20-1	.	CSASKGDQPQHF
TRBV10-3	few	CAISPTGKGYTF
TRBV20-1	.	CSAAEFRNQDPYEQYF
TRBV12-3/TRBV12-4	.	CASRGTGDQPQNF
TRBV3-1	.	CASSQWGTGSSRGYTF
TRBV20-1	many	CSARPQGDTEAFF